A selection of T cell receptor beta chains follows, all from one sample in a study of metastatic and nonmetastatic thyroid tumors. TCRdb re-called the PCR reads through MiXCR. The table records 45,000 or so clones, less than 5% of them present only once. The sequenced sample was blood. The receptors shown here come from a female donor with papillary thyroid cancer or a benign thyroid nodule (not recorded which). Some clones in this sample may be carry-over from other donors' samples. CDR3s include the opening cysteine and the closing phenylalanine or tryptophan. The D gene is left open where the match is weak. Size is stated for part of the rows, as once, few or many counts, or as a class when the clone is expanded.

D gene: .
V gene: TRBV27
clone size: many
J gene: TRBJ2-7
CDR3 DNA: TGTGCCAGCTGGAAGGGGAATCGGGCCAACGAGCAGTACTTC
CDR3 protein: CASWKGNRANEQYF

D gene: .
V gene: TRBV19
clone size: many
J gene: TRBJ1-2
CDR3 DNA: TGTGCCAGTAGTATAGCCGCCCCTGCGGGGACTGGCTACACCTTC
CDR3 protein: CASSIAAPAGTGYTF

D gene: .
V gene: TRBV15
clone size: many
J gene: TRBJ2-5
CDR3 DNA: TGTGCCACCAGCAGATCCGACCCGCGCAGGGAGACCCAGTACTTC
CDR3 protein: CATSRSDPRRETQYF

D gene: TRBD2
V gene: TRBV2
clone size: few
J gene: TRBJ2-7
CDR3 DNA: TGTGCCAGCATGGGGACTAGCGGGAGCGAGCAGTACTTC
CDR3 protein: CASMGTSGSEQYF

D gene: .
V gene: TRBV5-4
clone size: many
J gene: TRBJ2-7
CDR3 DNA: TGTGCCAGCAGCCCCTCGGGCTCCACTCCTGACGAGCAGTACTTC
CDR3 protein: CASSPSGSTPDEQYF

D gene: .
V gene: TRBV7-2
clone size: many
J gene: TRBJ1-3
CDR3 DNA: TGTGCCAGCAGCTTAGACAGACTACCTGGAAACACCATATATTTT
CDR3 protein: CASSLDRLPGNTIYF

D gene: TRBD1
V gene: TRBV5-6
clone size: .
J gene: TRBJ1-1
CDR3 DNA: TGTGCCAGCAGCTTGAGTCACAGGGGGTTGTCGAGCACTGAAGCTTTCTTT
CDR3 protein: CASSLSHRGLSSTEAFF

D gene: TRBD1
V gene: TRBV27
clone size: many
J gene: TRBJ1-6
CDR3 DNA: TGTGCCAGCAGTTTAAAGAGGGGGCAGGGGGGACAGAATAATTCACCCCTCCACTTT
CDR3 protein: CASSLKRGQGGQNNSPLHF

D gene: TRBD1
V gene: TRBV6-1
clone size: few
J gene: TRBJ2-5
CDR3 DNA: TGTGCCAGCAGTGAAACCGGGGGGACAGGGATGGAGACCCAGTACTTC
CDR3 protein: CASSETGGTGMETQYF

D gene: TRBD1
V gene: TRBV5-6
clone size: many
J gene: TRBJ2-7
CDR3 DNA: TGTGCCAGCAGCACACAGGGGTTAGCCTACGAGCAGTACTTC
CDR3 protein: CASSTQGLAYEQYF

D gene: TRBD2
V gene: TRBV18
clone size: many
J gene: TRBJ2-7
CDR3 DNA: TGTGCCAGCTCACCTCGGAGCGGGAGAAACGAGCAGTACTTC
CDR3 protein: CASSPRSGRNEQYF

D gene: TRBD2
V gene: TRBV20-1
clone size: .
J gene: TRBJ2-7
CDR3 DNA: TGCAGTGCTGGACAGACTAGCGGGAGCTTCGAGCAGTACTTC
CDR3 protein: CSAGQTSGSFEQYF

D gene: .
V gene: TRBV5-1
clone size: many
J gene: TRBJ1-4
CDR3 DNA: TGCGCCAGCAGCTCCCGTAGCACTAATGAAAAACTGTTTTTT
CDR3 protein: CASSSRSTNEKLFF

D gene: TRBD2
V gene: TRBV20-1
clone size: many
J gene: TRBJ2-7
CDR3 DNA: TGCAGTGCTAGAGAACTAGCGGGAGACCTCTACGAGCAGTACTTC
CDR3 protein: CSARELAGDLYEQYF

D gene: .
V gene: TRBV5-4
clone size: .
J gene: TRBJ1-1
CDR3 DNA: TGTGCCAGCTCCCCGGGGGGGGCTGAAGCTTTCTTT
CDR3 protein: CASSPGGAEAFF

D gene: .
V gene: TRBV11-2
clone size: many
J gene: TRBJ2-7
CDR3 DNA: TGTGCCAGCAGCTCTCATTTCCGGACAGGGAGGGGGAGGTACGAGCAGTACTTC
CDR3 protein: CASSSHFRTGRGRYEQYF

D gene: TRBD1
V gene: TRBV3-1
clone size: many
J gene: TRBJ2-2
CDR3 DNA: TGTGCCAGCAGCAACGTACAGGGGGCGGTCGGGGAGCTGTTTTTT
CDR3 protein: CASSNVQGAVGELFF

D gene: TRBD1
V gene: TRBV9
clone size: many
J gene: TRBJ1-4
CDR3 DNA: TGTGCCAGCAGCGGAGGGACAGGGAGGGGAGGTAATGAAAAACTGTTTTTT
CDR3 protein: CASSGGTGRGGNEKLFF

D gene: TRBD2
V gene: TRBV6-1
clone size: .
J gene: TRBJ2-3
CDR3 DNA: TGTGCCAGCAGTGACAGCGGGGGGGCCACAGATACGCAGTATTTT
CDR3 protein: CASSDSGGATDTQYF

D gene: TRBD2
V gene: TRBV18
clone size: few
J gene: TRBJ2-2
CDR3 DNA: TGTGCCAGCTCACCACTAGCGGGAGGGAACACCGGGGAGCTGTTTTTT
CDR3 protein: CASSPLAGGNTGELFF

D gene: .
V gene: TRBV29-1
clone size: many
J gene: TRBJ1-2
CDR3 DNA: TGCAGCGGAGGCGACGGGGGTTATGGCTACACCTTC
CDR3 protein: CSGGDGGYGYTF

D gene: .
V gene: TRBV20-1
clone size: .
J gene: TRBJ2-3
CDR3 DNA: TGCAGTGCTAACAGGGAGGGCGGATCAGATACGCAGTATTTT
CDR3 protein: CSANREGGSDTQYF

D gene: .
V gene: TRBV6-1
clone size: .
J gene: TRBJ2-3
CDR3 DNA: TGTGCCAGCGGAGGGGCTAGCACAGATACGCAGTATTTT
CDR3 protein: CASGGASTDTQYF

D gene: TRBD1
V gene: TRBV6-1
clone size: many
J gene: TRBJ2-3
CDR3 DNA: TGTGCCAGCCCCTCCCGGGACAGGACAGATACGCAGTATTTT
CDR3 protein: CASPSRDRTDTQYF

D gene: .
V gene: TRBV5-1
clone size: few
J gene: TRBJ1-6
CDR3 DNA: TGCGCCAGCAGCTTGGTGGGGTACCATTCACCCCTCCACTTT
CDR3 protein: CASSLVGYHSPLHF

D gene: .
V gene: TRBV6-5
clone size: few
J gene: TRBJ2-1
CDR3 DNA: TGTGCCAGCAGTTACTCAACATTTTACAATGAGCAGTTCTTC
CDR3 protein: CASSYSTFYNEQFF

D gene: .
V gene: TRBV6-1
clone size: .
J gene: TRBJ2-3
CDR3 DNA: TGTGCCATACGCCAGACGCAGTATTTT
CDR3 protein: CAIRQTQYF

D gene: .
V gene: TRBV19
clone size: many
J gene: TRBJ2-5
CDR3 DNA: TGTGCCAGTAGTGGTTCACGGAGGGAGTACCAAGAGACCCAGTACTTC
CDR3 protein: CASSGSRREYQETQYF

D gene: .
V gene: TRBV5-1
clone size: many
J gene: TRBJ2-5
CDR3 DNA: TGCGCCAGCAGCTTGGCCGTAACGGACCTCCAAGAGACCCAGTACTTC
CDR3 protein: CASSLAVTDLQETQYF

D gene: .
V gene: TRBV6-2/TRBV6-3
clone size: few
J gene: TRBJ2-7
CDR3 DNA: TGTGCCAGCAGTCCGGGGCACGAGCAGTACTTC
CDR3 protein: CASSPGHEQYF

D gene: .
V gene: TRBV7-3
clone size: few
J gene: TRBJ2-3
CDR3 DNA: TGTGCCAGCAGCCGCCAATGGGCCGATACGCAGTATTTT
CDR3 protein: CASSRQWADTQYF

D gene: .
V gene: TRBV11-2
clone size: many
J gene: TRBJ2-3
CDR3 DNA: TGTGCCAGCGTCCGGGAGTCGGGCACAGATACGCAGTATTTT
CDR3 protein: CASVRESGTDTQYF

D gene: .
V gene: TRBV6-2/TRBV6-3
clone size: few
J gene: TRBJ2-2
CDR3 DNA: TGTGCCAGCAGTTACGGGCTCAAGCCCACCGGGGAGCTGTTTTTT
CDR3 protein: CASSYGLKPTGELFF

D gene: .
V gene: TRBV24-1
clone size: many
J gene: TRBJ2-3
CDR3 DNA: TGTGCCACCAGTGATTTGCACGGGGGCGGTGGCACAGATACGCAGTATTTT
CDR3 protein: CATSDLHGGGGTDTQYF

D gene: .
V gene: TRBV7-2
clone size: many
J gene: TRBJ1-6
CDR3 DNA: TGTGCCAGCAGCTTCCCTCAGGGAAGAGAATCACCCCTCCACTTT
CDR3 protein: CASSFPQGRESPLHF

D gene: TRBD1
V gene: TRBV6-5
clone size: .
J gene: TRBJ2-3
CDR3 DNA: TGTGCCAGCAGTTTCAACCCCTATCCGGGACAGGATGTAGATACGCAGTATTTT
CDR3 protein: CASSFNPYPGQDVDTQYF

D gene: .
V gene: TRBV9
clone size: many
J gene: TRBJ1-4
CDR3 DNA: TGTGCCAGCAGCGTAGATGTTTCCCGGGATGAAAAACTGTTTTTT
CDR3 protein: CASSVDVSRDEKLFF

D gene: .
V gene: TRBV20-1
clone size: many
J gene: TRBJ2-1
CDR3 DNA: TGCAGTGCTAGCGGTGGGGCCTACAATGAGCAGTTCTTC
CDR3 protein: CSASGGAYNEQFF